This T cell receptor beta chain comes out of a study of memory CD4+ T cells and cytomegalovirus serostatus (dated 2019 in TCRdb). Study-wide context: A total of around 35 healthy Belgian adults, of whom 9 were CMV seropositive and some 24 were CMV seronegative, were included in the cohort. CD4+ memory TCRbeta repertoires of a Belgian cohort with known cytomegalovirus serostatus were sequenced in order to replicate a published TCR-based CMV serostatus classifier. Findings and caveats that apply to the study as a whole: The results were interpreted as suggesting that the CMV-associated TCR signature is mostly present in the CD4+ memory repertoire. The original-framework classifier achieved a median bootstrapped AUC of about 0.94 with a 95% CI of 0.76-1.00 on the Belgian cohort. Only CD4+CD45RO+ memory cells were sequenced, in contrast to the original study, which included naive and memory CD4+ and CD8+ populations. CMV serostatus prediction reached a median bootstrapped AUC of approximately 0.96 with the original framework and 0.91 with a US-trained random forest. Of more than 150 previously reported CMV-associated TCRbeta sequences, approximately 70 appeared in the CD4+ memory repertoires, each in one to five individuals.

Trimming accounts for 7 bases at V and 2 bases at J, while the number of junction bases matched to no gene is 6. The CDR3 goes from the cysteine to the phenylalanine over 14 residues. This entry keeps only the CDR3 DNA: 42 bases, framed from base 1. The germline V gene yields SGHRS for CDR1 and YFSETQ for CDR2. With respect to this clone: What antigen it recognizes has not been identified. Per-nucleotide qualities are absent, and no much larger clonotype sits a single base away.

Genomic DNA was extracted from sorted cells with the Quick-DNA Microprep Kit. TCRbeta DNA was amplified with the immunoSEQ hsTCRbeta kit following the manufacturer's protocol. An Illumina MiSeq instrument was used to sequence the TCRbeta libraries. The original methods were these. After out-of-frame sequences were removed, 2,204,828 distinct TCRbeta sequences remained, averaging about 67,000 per individual. Each individual was scored by the count of 150 to 200 previously reported CMV-associated TCRbeta sequences and the total productive distinct TCRbeta count. A beta-binomial model was reimplemented in Python, and random forests from scikit-learn, run with default parameters, were trained on data from the US cohort. Classifier performance on the Belgian cohort was summarized as median AUC with percentile confidence intervals over 10,000 bootstrap iterations. TCRdb stores this immuneACCESS table with in-frame sequences only. Part of the clones is absent; in the studies checked, under half of the shortfall reflects unresolved V genes, and no reason is known for the rest. V, J and clone size reflect that table, while D and trimming were determined from the DNA. This sample is represented by 30,000 to 50,000 clones; about 73% of them were singletons. About 0.8% of the sample goes to the ten largest clones.

Single viable CD3+CD4+CD8-CD45RO+ cells were sorted as memory CD4+ T cells on a FACSAria II. CMV serostatus was determined with a Roche Elecsys assay detecting serum IgG against CMV pp150, pp28, p38 and p52. After thawing, total CD4+ T cells were enriched by positive selection with CD4 magnetic microbeads. Samples originated from another study that specifically interrogated the CD4+ T cell memory repertoire. Peripheral blood mononuclear cells were isolated and cryopreserved following standard operating procedures; serum was stored at -80 °C. Staining used CD3-PerCP (BW264/56), CD4-APC (RPA-T4), CD45RO-PE (UCHT1) and CD8-Pacific Orange (3B5) antibodies, with Sytox blue excluding non-viable cells.

The chain joins TRBV5-1 to TRBJ1-3, with 7 bases matching TRBD1. Sequenced: memory CD4+ T cells from blood. This TCR derives from an adult in good health and CMV-seronegative. The DNA sequence follows: TGCGCCAGCCGACAGGGTGGGGCTGGAAACACCATATATTTT. Its translation reads: CASRQGGAGNTIYF.